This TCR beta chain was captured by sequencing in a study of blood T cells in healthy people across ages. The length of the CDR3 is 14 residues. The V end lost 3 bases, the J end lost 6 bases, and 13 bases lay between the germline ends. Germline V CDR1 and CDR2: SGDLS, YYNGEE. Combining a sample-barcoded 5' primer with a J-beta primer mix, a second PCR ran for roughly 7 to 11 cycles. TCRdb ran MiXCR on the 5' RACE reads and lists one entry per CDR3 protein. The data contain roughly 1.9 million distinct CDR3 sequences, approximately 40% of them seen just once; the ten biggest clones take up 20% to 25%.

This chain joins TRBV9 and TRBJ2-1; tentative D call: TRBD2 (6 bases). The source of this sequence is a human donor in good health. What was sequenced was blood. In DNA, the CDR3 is TGTGCCAGCAGCGAGGCTAGCGTGGTCAATGAGCAGTTCTTC. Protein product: CASSEASVVNEQFF.